A single sample is the source of the 21 T cell receptor beta chains below, sequenced in a study of T cell repertoires in cytomegalovirus infection. MiXCR, run by TCRdb on the reads, gives a single entry per CDR3 protein. Among about 830,000 distinct CDR3 sequences listed, roughly 33% were seen once. For these TCRs, the target antigens are not known. Source: cultured CD8+ T cells from PBMCs, taken from culture after CMV antigen stimulation. The source is a human donor in good health (CMV status not recorded). Some clones in this sample may be carry-over from other donors' samples.

This clonotype was observed at least ten times. The V and J genes are TRBV7-8 and TRBJ2-5; 13 bases are shared with TRBD2. CDR1 SGHVS and CDR2 FQNEAQ come from the germline V gene. CDR3 length: 16 amino acids. Trimming at V came to 2 bases and at J to 2 bases, leaving 2 bases not matched to a gene. The CDR3 DNA is TGTGCCAGCAGCTTAAGACTAGCGGGGGGACAAGAGACCCAGTACTTC. This codes for CASSLRLAGGQETQYF. Drawing the rest from reference TRBV7-8 and TRBJ2-5, the complete variable domain is GAGVSQSPRYKVAKRGQDVALRCDPISGHVSLFWYQQALGQGPEFLTYFQNEAQLDKSGLPSDRFFAERPEGSVSTLKIQRTQQEDSAVYLCASSLRLAGGQETQYFGPGTRLLVL.

This clonotype was seen ten or more times. This chain joins TRBV7-8 and TRBJ2-7; 7 positions agree with TRBD1. V was clipped by 4 bases and J by 2 bases; unmatched bases: 5. The CDR3 covers 14 residues. Germline CDR1 reads SGHVS; CDR2 reads FQNEAQ. For the CDR3, the DNA is TGTGCCAGCAGCTCTCCAGGGGGTACCTACGAGCAGTACTTC. It translates to CASSSPGGTYEQYF.

This clonotype showed up just a few times. The chain couples TRBV28 to TRBJ2-2; TRBD1 might be the D (5 bases). The CDR3 extends over 13 amino acids. The germline V gene has CDR1 MDHEN and CDR2 SYDVKM. The V gene lost 4 bases and the J gene lost 5 bases, with 8 bases spanning the gap. Here the CDR3 reads CASSSDRTGELFF. CDR3 DNA sequence: TGTGCCAGCAGTTCCGACAGAACCGGGGAGCTGTTTTTT.

The genes are TRBV12-3 or TRBV12-4 and TRBJ2-5; 8 bases fit TRBD2. The CDR3 covers 15 residues. The junction had 9 bases not matched to a gene; V was cut back by 6 bases and J by 3 bases. CDR3 protein: CASSRIGTREETQYF. In DNA form, the CDR3 reads TGTGCCAGCAGCCGTATCGGGACTAGAGAAGAGACCCAGTACTTC.

This clonotype was observed a few times. The V gene is TRBV27, the J gene TRBJ1-6; D is perhaps TRBD1 (6 bases). CDR3 size: 14 residues. Germline CDR1 and CDR2: MNHEY and SMNVEV (reference sequence). Trimming removed 3 bases from V and 9 bases from J, with 12 bases in between. The CDR3 sequence: CASSFSGGLSPLHF. CDR3 DNA sequence: TGTGCCAGCAGTTTTTCGGGGGGGCTTTCACCCCTCCACTTT.

The table lists this clonotype with a few counts. The chain recombines TRBV19 with TRBJ2-1; D uncertain. Germline values: CDR1 LNHDA, CDR2 SQIVND (reference sequence). There are 16 residues in the CDR3. V was shortened by 6 bases and J by 0 bases, with 15 bases between the two germline ends. The CDR3 spells CASRTIPVSSYNEQFF. The CDR3 DNA reads TGTGCCAGTAGGACGATTCCGGTGAGCTCCTACAATGAGCAGTTCTTC.

V is TRBV27 and J is TRBJ2-5, with 11 bases fitting TRBD2. The germline V gene encodes CDR1 MNHEY and CDR2 SMNVEV (reference sequence). The CDR3 is 16 residues long. The ends lost 5 bases at V and 4 bases at J; junction bases unmatched: 9. CDR3 loop: CASSPQLAGATETQYF. The CDR3 DNA reads as TGTGCCAGCAGTCCGCAACTAGCGGGAGCTACAGAGACCCAGTACTTC.

This clonotype showed up just a few times. The chain couples TRBV4-1 to TRBJ2-1, with 7 bases identical to TRBD2. Germline values: CDR1 MGHRA, CDR2 YSYEKL. Losses at the gene ends were 1 base for V and 6 bases for J; bases not matched to a gene: 3. This CDR3 region has 14 residues. The DNA of the CDR3 is TGCGCCAGCAGCCAAGCGGGGGAGGGCAATGAGCAGTTCTTC. Protein product: CASSQAGEGNEQFF.

There are many counts of this clonotype. The V gene is TRBV7-6, the J gene TRBJ1-1; D perhaps matches TRBD1 (6 bases). This CDR3 is 15 amino acids long. Trimming pared 3 bases from V and 5 bases from J, leaving 16 bases between. Germline V gene data show CDR1 as SGHVS and CDR2 as FNYEAQ. The CDR3 DNA follows: TGTGCCAGCAGCTTCGAATTACAGGGTTGGACTGAAGCTTTCTTT. It is translated as CASSFELQGWTEAFF.

This clonotype showed up just a few times. The rearrangement uses TRBV10-1 and TRBJ1-1; D ambiguous. The CDR3 totals 14 residues. V was shortened by 3 bases and J by 6 bases, with 14 bases between the two germline ends. In germline, CDR1 is WNHNN, CDR2 SYGVQD (reference sequence). CDR3 bases: TGCGCCAGCAGTGAACTTGTAGGGAGCTCTGAAGCTTTCTTT. This codes for CASSELVGSSEAFF.

This clonotype was seen more than once but under ten times. The rearrangement uses TRBV11-2 and TRBJ2-5; TRBD1 matches at 7 bases. The germline CDR1 and CDR2 sequences are SGHAT and FQNNGV. J gave up 4 bases and V 1 base, and 12 bases lay outside the gene matches. There are 17 residues in the CDR3. The CDR3 coding sequence is TGTGCCAGCAGCTTAGTAGACAGGGAACAGGGGAGAGAGACCCAGTACTTC. It yields the protein CASSLVDREQGRETQYF.

This clonotype was seen only a few times. V is TRBV12-3 or TRBV12-4 and J is TRBJ1-1; D is uncertain. This CDR3 spans 13 amino acids. The V end lost 4 bases, the J end lost 4 bases, and 10 bases lay between the germline ends. CDR3 DNA: TGTGCCAGCAGTTCTCACAGCGGCACTGAAGCTTTCTTT. Its protein product is CASSSHSGTEAFF.

This rearrangement joins TRBV20-1 to TRBJ2-7; D gene unclear. Germline CDR1 and CDR2: DFQATT and SNEGSKA (reference sequence). The CDR3 runs to 14 residues. Between the trimmed V and J ends, which lost 0 bases and 1 base, there was a span of 10 bases. CDR3 loop: CSARDPGESYEQYF. CDR3 coding DNA: TGCAGTGCTAGAGACCCAGGCGAATCCTACGAGCAGTACTTC.

This clonotype was seen a single time. The junction departs from germline at one end; a sequencing error may be responsible. The rearrangement uses TRBV7-2 and TRBJ2-1; D perhaps matches TRBD2 (6 bases). This CDR3 comprises 15 residues. The germline V gene has CDR1 SGHTA and CDR2 FQGNSA. In DNA form, the CDR3 reads TGTGCCAGCAGCTTAGTGGTGGGGGGTTACAATGAGCGGTTCTTC. Amino acids: CASSLVVGGYNERFF.

A few counts support this clonotype. The rearrangement joins TRBV10-3 to TRBJ2-1; TRBD2 matches 13 bases. The V segment lost 10 bases and the J segment 0 bases; nucleotides outside the gene matches: 9. Germline CDR1 ENHRY, CDR2 SYGVKD. The CDR3 consists of 17 residues. The CDR3 DNA follows: TGTGCCACACTCGGGACTAGCGGGGTGAGCTCCTACAATGAGCAGTTCTTC. This translates into CATLGTSGVSSYNEQFF.

The chain's CDR3 is CSGLMNTEAFF. DNA of the CDR3: TGCAGCGGCCTGATGAACACTGAAGCTTTCTTT. V gene TRBV29-1 combines with J gene TRBJ1-1; no firm D call. V was pared by 7 bases and J by 0 bases, with 6 bases between. The germline CDR1 and CDR2 sequences are SQVTM and ANQGSEA. This CDR3 has 11 amino acids.

This clonotype occurred a few times. The chain couples TRBV7-6 to TRBJ1-5, with D unclear. The CDR3 totals 13 residues. Germline CDR1 SGHVS, CDR2 FNYEAQ. V was cut by 2 bases and J by 9 bases, with 11 bases left in between. The CDR3 reads CASSLSWERPQHF. Here the CDR3 DNA reads TGTGCCAGCAGCTTAAGTTGGGAGCGGCCCCAGCATTTT.

The rearrangement links TRBV27 to TRBJ1-3, with D tentatively TRBD1 (5 bases). The germline CDR1 and CDR2 sequences are MNHEY and SMNVEV (reference sequence). The CDR3 contains 18 residues. V was shortened by 6 bases and J by 3 bases, with 24 bases between the two germline ends. CDR3 DNA sequence: TGTGCCAGCAGCTATATGCCTGTTAGGGCAGGGAGTGGAAACACCATATATTTT. Its translation: CASSYMPVRAGSGNTIYF.

This clonotype was seen a handful of times. The J gene is TRBJ2-7, the V gene TRBV4-1; TRBD1 might be the D (5 bases). CDR3 length equals 17 residues. Trimming pared 1 base from V and 2 bases from J, leaving 18 bases between. Per germline, CDR1 MGHRA and CDR2 YSYEKL. CDR3 sequence: CASSQGGSSGTTYEQYF. CDR3 in DNA: TGCGCCAGCAGCCAAGGGGGCTCTTCAGGAACAACCTACGAGCAGTACTTC.

V usage is TRBV5-5 and J usage is TRBJ2-7, with D uncertain. The germline V gene encodes CDR1 SGHKS and CDR2 YYEKEE (reference sequence). This CDR3 region has 16 residues. Trimming cost V 0 bases and J 0 bases, with 13 bases left between them. In DNA form, the CDR3 reads TGTGCCAGCAGCTTGGCCGAAATGGCATACTCCTACGAGCAGTACTTC. This translates into CASSLAEMAYSYEQYF.

This clonotype was detected ten times or more. The chain has TRBV7-6 and TRBJ2-3; 7 bases are a match to TRBD2. Germline V gives CDR1 SGHVS, CDR2 FNYEAQ. CDR3 size: 15 residues. Trimming took 5 bases from V and 7 from J; bases not matched to a gene: 12. CDR3 amino acids: CASSAPSGERHTQYF. CDR3 coding DNA: TGTGCCAGCAGCGCCCCGAGCGGGGAACGACATACGCAGTATTTT.